A selection of T cell receptor beta chains follows, all from one sample in a study of OX40 agonist ivuxolimab in advanced cancers. Repertoires were generated with immunoSEQ multiplex PCR, while TCRdb's copy carries only in-frame clones and drops some. Of 40,000 to 55,000 clones listed, 84% are singletons. The sample was CD4+ or CD8+ T cells sorted from blood, taken in a trial of the OX40 agonist ivuxolimab. These TCRs come from an adult with an advanced solid tumor such as melanoma, head and neck, liver or kidney cancer. The CDR3 runs from the conserved cysteine through the conserved F or W. A D gene is named only where the DNA matches it firmly.

CDR3 length: 15; J gene: TRBJ2-7; V gene: TRBV5-5; D gene: TRBD1; CDR3 protein: CASSLSTGGSYEQYF; CDR3 DNA: TGTGCCAGCAGTTTGAGTACAGGGGGCTCCTACGAGCAGTACTTC
CDR3 length: 12; J gene: TRBJ1-1; V gene: TRBV15; D gene: .; CDR3 protein: CATSRGTAEAFF; CDR3 DNA: TGTGCCACCAGCAGAGGGACAGCTGAAGCTTTCTTT
CDR3 length: 14; J gene: TRBJ2-7; V gene: TRBV6-5; D gene: .; CDR3 protein: CASSPLGASGEQYF; CDR3 DNA: TGTGCCAGCAGCCCCCTAGGGGCATCAGGCGAGCAGTACTTC
CDR3 length: 14; J gene: TRBJ2-1; V gene: TRBV27; D gene: TRBD2; CDR3 protein: CASSIGGAYNEQFF; CDR3 DNA: TGTGCCAGCAGCATCGGGGGGGCCTACAATGAGCAGTTCTTC
CDR3 length: 15; J gene: TRBJ2-7; V gene: TRBV7-2; D gene: .; CDR3 protein: CASSLGLGSAYEQYF; CDR3 DNA: TGTGCCAGCAGCTTAGGTCTAGGGTCCGCCTACGAGCAGTACTTC
CDR3 length: 15; J gene: TRBJ2-7; V gene: TRBV7-9; D gene: .; CDR3 protein: CASSPAEVTTYEQYF; CDR3 DNA: TGTGCCAGCAGCCCCGCAGAGGTGACTACCTACGAGCAGTACTTC
CDR3 length: 13; J gene: TRBJ2-7; V gene: TRBV29-1; D gene: .; CDR3 protein: CSGRDTSSYEQYF; CDR3 DNA: TGCAGTGGCCGGGACACCTCGTCCTACGAGCAGTACTTC
CDR3 length: 16; J gene: TRBJ2-2; V gene: TRBV4-1; D gene: TRBD1; CDR3 protein: CASSPGGQGGTGELFF; CDR3 DNA: TGCGCCAGCAGCCCTGGAGGACAGGGAGGCACCGGGGAGCTGTTTTTT
CDR3 length: 15; J gene: TRBJ2-3; V gene: TRBV23-1; D gene: .; CDR3 protein: CASPSQTSSTDTQYF; CDR3 DNA: TGCGCCAGCCCCAGCCAAACCTCTAGCACAGATACGCAGTATTTT
CDR3 length: 15; J gene: TRBJ2-3; V gene: TRBV5-6; D gene: TRBD2; CDR3 protein: CASSPRTRITDTQYF; CDR3 DNA: TGTGCCAGCAGCCCCCGGACTAGAATCACAGATACGCAGTATTTT
CDR3 length: 15; J gene: TRBJ1-5; V gene: TRBV5-6; D gene: .; CDR3 protein: CASRNAVSGNQPQHF; CDR3 DNA: TGTGCCAGCAGAAACGCGGTGAGCGGCAATCAGCCCCAGCATTTT
CDR3 length: 15; J gene: TRBJ2-1; V gene: TRBV6-1; D gene: .; CDR3 protein: CASSEGTTGYNEQFF; CDR3 DNA: TGTGCCAGCAGTGAAGGGACGACAGGATACAATGAGCAGTTCTTC
CDR3 length: 15; J gene: TRBJ2-1; V gene: TRBV2; D gene: .; CDR3 protein: CASSERGSTYNEQFF; CDR3 DNA: TGTGCCAGCAGTGAAAGGGGTTCTACCTACAATGAGCAGTTCTTC
CDR3 length: 14; J gene: TRBJ2-7; V gene: TRBV7-3; D gene: TRBD2; CDR3 protein: CASSISGRANEQYF; CDR3 DNA: TGTGCCAGCAGCATTAGCGGGAGGGCCAACGAGCAGTACTTC